The T cell receptor (beta chain) under discussion was sequenced for a study of blood T cell repertoires in COVID-19. Turning to the study itself: PBMCs, B-cell-depleted T cells, or T cells provided the cDNA or gDNA that made up the material.

TCRdb keeps only in-frame clones here, not all; method: immunoSEQ multiplex PCR. The sample holds 110,000 to 150,000 clones, around 82% seen once. Germline V lookup: CDR1 GTSNPN, CDR2 SVGIG (reference sequence). This CDR3 region has 12 residues. V dropped 8 bases and J dropped 10 bases, with 18 bases sitting between them. This clone appeared a few times. The sample taken for sequencing was PBMCs or T cells enriched from blood (not recorded which). The chain combines TRBV30 with TRBJ2-1; a weak D match, TRBD2 (6 bases). The TCR sequence derives from a man aged 40-49 years with acute COVID-19. The CDR3 sequence: CALEWGLEEQFF. CDR3 DNA sequence: TGTGCCCTGGAGTGGGGACTCGAGGAGCAGTTCTTC.